This paragraph reports one T cell receptor (beta chain). Antigen unknown. This entry belongs to a study of T-cell reconstitution after alpha-beta-depleted transplantation in children. Study-wide results and caveats: Some patients' high day-60 TCRbeta diversity was attributed to recipient cells surviving conditioning. At one year after transplant, newly produced T cells mostly accounted for T-cell counts and diversity. As was reported, about two months after transplant, alpha-beta T cells came from several hundred expanded graft clones.

Preparation of the TCRbeta library used unique molecular identifiers. TCRdb reanalysed the PCR reads using MiXCR and keeps one entry per CDR3 protein. The table records 550,000 to 600,000 distinct CDR3 sequences, about 23% of them present only once. This specimen consisted of PBMCs, mostly from graft donor cells, obtained 360 days after TCRalphabeta/CD19-depleted stem cell transplant. The receptor comes from a boy under three years old who had a stem cell transplant for acute myeloid leukemia, so the T cells may come from the graft donor.

CDR3 region: CASSLAGRAGGDTDTQYF. Here the CDR3 DNA reads TGCGCCAGCAGCTTGGCCGGTAGAGCGGGGGGGGACACAGATACGCAGTATTTT. This chain connects TRBV5-1 to TRBJ2-3; TRBD2 aligns across 10 bases. This CDR3 is 18 amino acids long. The V and J ends lost 0 bases and 2 bases, in that order; junction bases with no gene match: 9. Germline V CDR1 and CDR2: SGHRS, YFSETQ.